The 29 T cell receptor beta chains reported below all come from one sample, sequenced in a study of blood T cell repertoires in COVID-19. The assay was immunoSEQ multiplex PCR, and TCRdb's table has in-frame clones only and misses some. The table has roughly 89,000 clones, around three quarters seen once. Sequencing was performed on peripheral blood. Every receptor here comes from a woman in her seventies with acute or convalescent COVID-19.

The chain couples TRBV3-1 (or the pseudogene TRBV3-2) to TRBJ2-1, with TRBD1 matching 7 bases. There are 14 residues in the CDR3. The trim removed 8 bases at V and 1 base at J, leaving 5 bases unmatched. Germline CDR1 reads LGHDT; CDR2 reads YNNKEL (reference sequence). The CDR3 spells CASRDRSSYNEQFF. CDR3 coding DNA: TGTGCCAGCCGGGACAGAAGTTCCTACAATGAGCAGTTCTTC.

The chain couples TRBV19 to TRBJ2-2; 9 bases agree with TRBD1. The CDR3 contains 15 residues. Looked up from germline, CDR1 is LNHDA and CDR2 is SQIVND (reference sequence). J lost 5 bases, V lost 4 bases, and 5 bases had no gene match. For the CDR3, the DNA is TGTGCCAGTAGTAGGGACAGGGAGAAAACCGGGGAGCTGTTTTTT. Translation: CASSRDREKTGELFF.

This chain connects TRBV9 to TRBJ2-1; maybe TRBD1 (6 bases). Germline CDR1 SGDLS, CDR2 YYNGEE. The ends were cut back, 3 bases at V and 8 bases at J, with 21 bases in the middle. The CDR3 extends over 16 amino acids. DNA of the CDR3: TGTGCCAGCAGCGCAACAGGGAACCCGGCCACCCATGAGCAGTTCTTC. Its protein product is CASSATGNPATHEQFF.

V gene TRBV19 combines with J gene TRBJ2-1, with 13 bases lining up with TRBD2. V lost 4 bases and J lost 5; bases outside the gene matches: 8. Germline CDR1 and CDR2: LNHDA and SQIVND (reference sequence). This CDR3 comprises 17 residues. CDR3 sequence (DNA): TGTGCCAGTAGTAAAGGACTAGCGGGAGTAGCGGACAATGAGCAGTTCTTC. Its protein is CASSKGLAGVADNEQFF.

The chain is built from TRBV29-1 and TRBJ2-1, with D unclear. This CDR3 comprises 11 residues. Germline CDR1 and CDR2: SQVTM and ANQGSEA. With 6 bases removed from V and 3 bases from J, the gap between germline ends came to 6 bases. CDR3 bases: TGCAGCGTGACAAACTACAATGAGCAGTTCTTC. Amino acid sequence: CSVTNYNEQFF.

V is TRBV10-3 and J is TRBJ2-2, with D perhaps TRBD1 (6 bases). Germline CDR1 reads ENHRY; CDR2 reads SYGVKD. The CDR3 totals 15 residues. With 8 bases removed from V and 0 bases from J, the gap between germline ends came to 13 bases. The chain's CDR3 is CAIGFGTPNTGELFF. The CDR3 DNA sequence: TGTGCCATCGGGTTCGGGACACCGAACACCGGGGAGCTGTTTTTT.

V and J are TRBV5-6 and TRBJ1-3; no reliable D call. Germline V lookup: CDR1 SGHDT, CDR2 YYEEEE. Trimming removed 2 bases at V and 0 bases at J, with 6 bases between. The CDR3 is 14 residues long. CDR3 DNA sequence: TGTGCCAGCAGCTTTTCGTTCTCTGGAAACACCATATATTTT. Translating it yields CASSFSFSGNTIYF.

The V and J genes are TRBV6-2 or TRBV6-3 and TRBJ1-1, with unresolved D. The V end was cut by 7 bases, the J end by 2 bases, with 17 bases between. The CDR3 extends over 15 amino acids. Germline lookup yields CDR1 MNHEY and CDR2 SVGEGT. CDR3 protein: CASTPVTSANTEAFF. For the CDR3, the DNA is TGTGCCAGCACCCCCGTGACCAGCGCTAACACTGAAGCTTTCTTT.

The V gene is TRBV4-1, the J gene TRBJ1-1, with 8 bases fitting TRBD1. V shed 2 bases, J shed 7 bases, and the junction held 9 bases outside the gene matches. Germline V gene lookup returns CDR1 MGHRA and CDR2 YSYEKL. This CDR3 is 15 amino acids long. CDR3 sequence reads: CASSQIDRGRGEAFF. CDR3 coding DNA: TGCGCCAGCAGCCAAATAGACAGGGGCAGGGGTGAAGCTTTCTTT.

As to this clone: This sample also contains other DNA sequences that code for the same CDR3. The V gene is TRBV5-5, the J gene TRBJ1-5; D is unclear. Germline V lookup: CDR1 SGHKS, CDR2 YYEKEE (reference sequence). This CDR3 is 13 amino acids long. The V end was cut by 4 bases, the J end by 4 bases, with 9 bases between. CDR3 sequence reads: CASSLGQNQPQHF. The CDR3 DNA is TGTGCCAGCAGCCTGGGCCAGAATCAGCCCCAGCATTTT.

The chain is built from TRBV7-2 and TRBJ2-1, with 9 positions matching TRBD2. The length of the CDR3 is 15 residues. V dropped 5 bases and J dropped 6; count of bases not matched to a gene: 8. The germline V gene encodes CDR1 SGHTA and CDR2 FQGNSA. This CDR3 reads CASSARGREGNEQFF. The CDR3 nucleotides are TGTGCCAGCAGCGCGAGGGGGCGGGAGGGCAATGAGCAGTTCTTC.

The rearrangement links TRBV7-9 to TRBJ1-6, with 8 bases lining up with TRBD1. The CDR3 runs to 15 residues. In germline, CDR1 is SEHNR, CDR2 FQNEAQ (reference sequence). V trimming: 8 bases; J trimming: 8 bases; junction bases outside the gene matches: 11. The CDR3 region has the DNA TGTGCCAGCCAAAAAGCAGGGGGCAGGGATTCACCCCTCCACTTT. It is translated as CASQKAGGRDSPLHF.

CDR3 loop: CASSLWDRGSTEAFF. The CDR3 DNA follows: TGTGCCAGCAGTTTATGGGACAGGGGCTCGACTGAAGCTTTCTTT. J is TRBJ1-1 and V is TRBV28; 9 bases agree with TRBD1. The CDR3 sequence is 15 residues long. CDR1 is MDHEN, CDR2 SYDVKM, per germline. J lost 5 bases, V lost 0 bases, and 4 bases had no gene match.

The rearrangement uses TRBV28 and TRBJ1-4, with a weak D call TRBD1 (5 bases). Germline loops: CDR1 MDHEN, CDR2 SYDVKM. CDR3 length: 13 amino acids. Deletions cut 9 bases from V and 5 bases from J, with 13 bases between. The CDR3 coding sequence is TGTGCCAGTCGACGGGGGGGGAATGAAAAACTGTTTTTT. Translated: CASRRGGNEKLFF.

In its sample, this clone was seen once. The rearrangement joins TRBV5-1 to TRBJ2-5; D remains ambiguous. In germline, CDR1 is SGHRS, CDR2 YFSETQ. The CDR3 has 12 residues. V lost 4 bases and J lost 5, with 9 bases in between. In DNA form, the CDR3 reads TGCGCCAGCAGCGCTGTACGGGAGACCCAGTACTTC. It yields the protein CASSAVRETQYF. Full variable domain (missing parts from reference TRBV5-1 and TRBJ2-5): KAGVTQTPRYLIKTRGQQVTLSCSPISGHRSVSWYQQTPGQGLQFLFEYFSETQRNKGNFPGRFSGRQFSNSRSEMNVSTLELGDSALYLCASSAVRETQYFGPGTRLLVL.

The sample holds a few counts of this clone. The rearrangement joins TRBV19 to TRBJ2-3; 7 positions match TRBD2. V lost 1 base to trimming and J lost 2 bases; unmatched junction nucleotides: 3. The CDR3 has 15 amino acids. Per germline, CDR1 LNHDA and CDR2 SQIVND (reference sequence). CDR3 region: CASSIGAGFTDTQYF. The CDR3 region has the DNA TGTGCCAGTAGTATAGGAGCGGGGTTCACAGATACGCAGTATTTT.

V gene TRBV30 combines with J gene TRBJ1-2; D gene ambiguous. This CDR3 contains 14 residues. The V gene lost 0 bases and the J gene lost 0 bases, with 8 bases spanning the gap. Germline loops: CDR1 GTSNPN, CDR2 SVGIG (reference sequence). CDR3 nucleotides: TGTGCCTGGAGTGTGCACAGAGCTAACTATGGCTACACCTTC. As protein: CAWSVHRANYGYTF.

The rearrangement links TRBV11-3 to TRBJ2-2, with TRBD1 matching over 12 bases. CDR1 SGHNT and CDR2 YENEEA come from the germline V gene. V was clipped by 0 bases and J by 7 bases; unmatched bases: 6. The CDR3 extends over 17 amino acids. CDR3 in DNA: TGTGCCAGCAGCTTAGATGGGACAGGGGGCAGTGGCGGGGAGCTGTTTTTT. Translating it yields CASSLDGTGGSGGELFF.

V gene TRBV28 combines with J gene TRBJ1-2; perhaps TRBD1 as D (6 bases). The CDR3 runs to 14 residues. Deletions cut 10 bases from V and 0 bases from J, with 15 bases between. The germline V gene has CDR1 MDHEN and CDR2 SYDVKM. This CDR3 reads CATRAPGANYGYTF. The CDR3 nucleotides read TGTGCCACTAGGGCCCCAGGGGCTAACTATGGCTACACCTTC.

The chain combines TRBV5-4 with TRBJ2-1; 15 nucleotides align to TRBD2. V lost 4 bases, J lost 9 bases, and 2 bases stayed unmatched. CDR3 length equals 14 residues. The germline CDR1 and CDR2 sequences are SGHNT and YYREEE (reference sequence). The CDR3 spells CASSGLAGGREQFF. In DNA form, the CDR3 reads TGTGCCAGCAGCGGACTAGCGGGGGGGCGTGAGCAGTTCTTC.

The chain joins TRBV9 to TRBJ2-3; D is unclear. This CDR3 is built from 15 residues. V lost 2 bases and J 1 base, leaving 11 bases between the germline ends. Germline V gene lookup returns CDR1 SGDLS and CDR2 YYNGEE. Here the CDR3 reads CASSVTAAGTDTQYF. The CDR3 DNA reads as TGTGCCAGCAGCGTTACGGCGGCGGGCACAGATACGCAGTATTTT.

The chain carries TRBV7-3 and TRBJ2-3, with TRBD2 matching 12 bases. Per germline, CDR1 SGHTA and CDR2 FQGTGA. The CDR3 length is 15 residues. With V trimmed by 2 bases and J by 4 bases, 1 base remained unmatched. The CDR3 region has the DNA TGTGCCAGCAGCTTAGGACTAGCGGGATCAGATACGCAGTATTTT. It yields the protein CASSLGLAGSDTQYF.

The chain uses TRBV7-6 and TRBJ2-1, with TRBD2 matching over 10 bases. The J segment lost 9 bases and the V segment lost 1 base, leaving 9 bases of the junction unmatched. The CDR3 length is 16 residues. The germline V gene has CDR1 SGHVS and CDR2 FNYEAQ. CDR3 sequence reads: CASSLVAAGGPSEQFF. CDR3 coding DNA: TGTGCCAGCAGCTTAGTGGCAGCGGGGGGGCCGAGTGAGCAGTTCTTC.

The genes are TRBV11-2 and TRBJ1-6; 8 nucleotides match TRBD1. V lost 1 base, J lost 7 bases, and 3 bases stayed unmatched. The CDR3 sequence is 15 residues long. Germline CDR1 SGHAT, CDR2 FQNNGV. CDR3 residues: CASSLARTGNSPLHF. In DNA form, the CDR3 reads TGTGCCAGCAGCTTAGCTCGGACAGGGAATTCACCCCTCCACTTT.

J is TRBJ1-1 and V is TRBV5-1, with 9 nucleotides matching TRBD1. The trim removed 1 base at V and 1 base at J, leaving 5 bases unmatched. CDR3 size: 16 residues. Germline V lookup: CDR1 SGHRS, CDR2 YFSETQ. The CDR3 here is CASSLMDRGWNTEAFF. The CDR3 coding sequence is TGCGCCAGCAGCTTGATGGACAGGGGATGGAACACTGAAGCTTTCTTT.

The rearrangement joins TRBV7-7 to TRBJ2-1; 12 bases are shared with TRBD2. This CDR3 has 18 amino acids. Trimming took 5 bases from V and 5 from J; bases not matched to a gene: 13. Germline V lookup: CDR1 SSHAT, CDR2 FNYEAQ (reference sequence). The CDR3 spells CASSPWTSGNAGDNEQFF. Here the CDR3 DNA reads TGTGCCAGCAGCCCCTGGACTAGCGGGAACGCCGGTGACAATGAGCAGTTCTTC.

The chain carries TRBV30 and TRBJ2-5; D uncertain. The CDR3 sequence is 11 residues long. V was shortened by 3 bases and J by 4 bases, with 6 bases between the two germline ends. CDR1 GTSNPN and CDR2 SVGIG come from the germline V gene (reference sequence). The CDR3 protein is CAWSTRETQYF. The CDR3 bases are TGTGCCTGGAGCACCAGAGAGACCCAGTACTTC.

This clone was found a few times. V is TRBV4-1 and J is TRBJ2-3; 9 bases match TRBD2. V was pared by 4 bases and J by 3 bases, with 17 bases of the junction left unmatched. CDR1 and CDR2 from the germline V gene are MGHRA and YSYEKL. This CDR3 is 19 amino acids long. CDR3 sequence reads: CASSLGGAGGRRITDTQYF. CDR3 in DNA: TGCGCCAGCAGCCTCGGCGGAGCGGGAGGACGAAGGATTACAGATACGCAGTATTTT.

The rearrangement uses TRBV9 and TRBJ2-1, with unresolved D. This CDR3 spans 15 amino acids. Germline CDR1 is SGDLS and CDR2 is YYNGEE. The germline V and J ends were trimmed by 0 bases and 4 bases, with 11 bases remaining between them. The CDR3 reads CASSVATGGYNEQFF. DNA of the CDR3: TGTGCCAGCAGCGTAGCTACTGGCGGATACAATGAGCAGTTCTTC.